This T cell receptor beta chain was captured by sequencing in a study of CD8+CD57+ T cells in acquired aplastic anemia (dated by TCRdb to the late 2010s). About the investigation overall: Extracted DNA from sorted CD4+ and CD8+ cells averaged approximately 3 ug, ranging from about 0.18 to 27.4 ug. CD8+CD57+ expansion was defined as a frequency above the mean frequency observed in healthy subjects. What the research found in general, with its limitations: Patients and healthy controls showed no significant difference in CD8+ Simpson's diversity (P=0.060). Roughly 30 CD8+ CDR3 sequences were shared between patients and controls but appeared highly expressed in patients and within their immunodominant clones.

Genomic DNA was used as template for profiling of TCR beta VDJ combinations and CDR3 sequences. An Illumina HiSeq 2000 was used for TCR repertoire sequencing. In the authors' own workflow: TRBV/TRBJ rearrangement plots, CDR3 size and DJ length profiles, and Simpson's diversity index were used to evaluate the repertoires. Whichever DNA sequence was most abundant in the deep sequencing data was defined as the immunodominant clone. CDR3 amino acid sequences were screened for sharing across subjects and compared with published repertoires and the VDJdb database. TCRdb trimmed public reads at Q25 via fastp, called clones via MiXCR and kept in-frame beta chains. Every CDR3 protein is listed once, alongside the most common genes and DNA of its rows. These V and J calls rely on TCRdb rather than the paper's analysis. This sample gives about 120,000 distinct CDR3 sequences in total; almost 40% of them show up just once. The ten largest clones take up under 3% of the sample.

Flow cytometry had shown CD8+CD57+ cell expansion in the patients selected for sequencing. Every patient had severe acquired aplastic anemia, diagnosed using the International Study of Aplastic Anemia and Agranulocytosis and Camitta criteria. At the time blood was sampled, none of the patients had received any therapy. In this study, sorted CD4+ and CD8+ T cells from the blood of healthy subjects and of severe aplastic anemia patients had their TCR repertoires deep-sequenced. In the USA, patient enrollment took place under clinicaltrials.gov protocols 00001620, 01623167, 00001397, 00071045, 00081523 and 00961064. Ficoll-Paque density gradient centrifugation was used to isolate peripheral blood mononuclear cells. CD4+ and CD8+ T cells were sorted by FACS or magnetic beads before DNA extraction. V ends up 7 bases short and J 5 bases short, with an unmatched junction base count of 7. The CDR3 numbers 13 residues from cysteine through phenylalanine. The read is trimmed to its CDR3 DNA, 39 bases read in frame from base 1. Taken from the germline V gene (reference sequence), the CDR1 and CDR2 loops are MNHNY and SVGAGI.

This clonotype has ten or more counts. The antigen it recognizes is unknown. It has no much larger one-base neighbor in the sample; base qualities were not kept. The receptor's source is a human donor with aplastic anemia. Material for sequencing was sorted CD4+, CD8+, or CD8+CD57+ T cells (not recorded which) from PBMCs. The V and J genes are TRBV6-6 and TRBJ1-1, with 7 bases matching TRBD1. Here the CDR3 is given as CASTIQGLTEAFF. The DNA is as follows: TGTGCCAGCACTATACAGGGGCTGACTGAAGCTTTCTTT.